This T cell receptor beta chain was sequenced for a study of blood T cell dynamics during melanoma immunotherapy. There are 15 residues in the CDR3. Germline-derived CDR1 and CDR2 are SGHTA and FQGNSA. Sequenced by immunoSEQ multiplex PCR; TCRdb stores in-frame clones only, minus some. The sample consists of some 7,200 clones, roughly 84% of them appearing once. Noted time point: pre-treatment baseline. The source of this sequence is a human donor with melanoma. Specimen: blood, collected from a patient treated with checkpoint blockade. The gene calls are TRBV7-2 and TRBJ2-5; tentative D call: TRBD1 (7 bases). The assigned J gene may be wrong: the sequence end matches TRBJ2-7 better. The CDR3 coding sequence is TGTGCCAGCAGCTTATTTGCAGGGGGGAACTACGAGCAGTACTTC. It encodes CASSLFAGGNYEQYF.